What follows are 14 T cell receptor beta chains derived from one specimen sequenced in a study of early T cells in non-severe SARS-CoV-2 infection. TCRdb used MiXCR to reprocess the 5' RACE reads, holding one entry per CDR3 protein. The table lists 25,000 to 35,000 distinct CDR3 sequences, 3.5% to 4.5% of them singletons. The sequenced material came from whole blood. The origin of the receptors is an adult who was a healthcare worker with PCR-confirmed SARS-CoV-2 infection or an uninfected control (not recorded which).

Many counts were recorded for this clonotype. The chain uses TRBV5-1 and TRBJ2-4, with no clear D. With 4 bases removed from V and 8 bases from J, the gap between germline ends came to 16 bases. Germline-derived CDR1 and CDR2 are SGHRS and YFSETQ. The CDR3 runs 14 residues. The DNA of the CDR3 is TGCGCCAGCAGCATGGAGTGGACGGCAGACATTCAGTACTTC. It codes for CASSMEWTADIQYF. The full variable domain, its missing parts supplied by reference TRBV5-1 and TRBJ2-4, is KAGVTQTPRYLIKTRGQQVTLSCSPISGHRSVSWYQQTPGQGLQFLFEYFSETQRNKGNFPGRFSGRQFSNSRSEMNVSTLELGDSALYLCASSMEWTADIQYFGAGTRLSVL.

This clonotype was recorded many times. The gene calls are TRBV11-1 and TRBJ2-1; no reliable D call. V was shortened by 1 base and J by 2 bases, with 9 bases between the two germline ends. Looked up from germline, CDR1 is SGHAT and CDR2 is FQDESV (reference sequence). The CDR3 loop spans 15 amino acids. The DNA of the CDR3 is TGTGCCAGCAGCTTAGGCCCTAGGCCCTACAATGAGCAGTTCTTC. Protein sequence: CASSLGPRPYNEQFF.

This clonotype has a count of ten or more. V and J are TRBV7-6 and TRBJ1-1; 9 bases agree with TRBD1. The CDR3 consists of 13 residues. In germline, CDR1 is SGHVS, CDR2 FNYEAQ. With 4 bases clipped from V and 5 bases from J, the junction kept 2 bases outside the gene matches. CDR3 sequence reads: CASSSGQGTEAFF. CDR3 DNA sequence: TGTGCCAGCAGCTCGGGACAGGGTACTGAAGCTTTCTTT.

This clonotype was found a few times. The chain combines TRBV7-6 with TRBJ2-7, with a possible D match to TRBD1 (6 bases). The ends were cut back, 0 bases at V and 2 bases at J, with 8 bases in the middle. The CDR3 loop spans 14 amino acids. The germline gives CDR1 SGHVS, CDR2 FNYEAQ. CDR3 amino acids: CASSLAGATYEQYF. CDR3 nucleotide sequence: TGTGCCAGCAGCTTAGCGGGGGCCACCTACGAGCAGTACTTC.

At least ten counts were recorded for this clonotype. The genes are TRBV14 and TRBJ2-7; a possible D gene is TRBD1 (6 bases). The germline V gene encodes CDR1 SGHDN and CDR2 FVKESK. CDR3 size: 13 residues. The ends were cut back, 6 bases at V and 1 base at J, with 10 bases in the middle. DNA for the CDR3: TGTGCCAGCAGAGTAACAGGGTCCTACGAGCAGTACTTC. It translates to CASRVTGSYEQYF. The full variable domain, rest sourced from reference TRBV14 and TRBJ2-7, is EAGVTQFPSHSVIEKGQTVTLRCDPISGHDNLYWYRRVMGKEIKFLLHFVKESKQDESGMPNNRFLAERTGGTYSTLKVQPAELEDSGVYFCASRVTGSYEQYFGPGTRLTVT.

This clonotype occurred many times. The chain employs TRBV18 and TRBJ2-2; TRBD1 matches 7 bases. The CDR3 is 15 amino acids. V trimming: 3 bases; J trimming: 4 bases; junction bases outside the gene matches: 5. Germline V gene data show CDR1 as KGHSH and CDR2 as LQKENI. The CDR3 is CASSPGDSLTGELFF. The CDR3 DNA follows: TGTGCCAGCTCACCGGGGGACAGCCTCACCGGGGAGCTGTTTTTT.

This clonotype occurred many times. The CDR3 region has the DNA TGCAGCTTTTCTCGGGACAGCGGTCAGCCCCAGCATTTT. This sequence encodes CSFSRDSGQPQHF. This chain uses TRBV29-1 with TRBJ1-5; 7 bases are shared with TRBD1. CDR1 is SQVTM and CDR2 is ANQGSEA in the germline V gene. V lost 8 bases, J lost 6 bases, and 10 bases stayed unmatched. The CDR3 length is 13 residues.

The sample holds many counts of this clonotype. The CDR3 DNA follows: TGTGCCAGCAGTTTAAGCGGGGGAAATTATGAGCAGTTCTTC. Encoded protein: CASSLSGGNYEQFF. This rearrangement joins TRBV12-3 or TRBV12-4 to TRBJ2-1; the match to TRBD2 covers 8 bases. The CDR3 is made up of 14 amino acids. With V trimmed by 2 bases and J by 8 bases, 5 bases remained unmatched.

This clonotype has at least ten counts. This chain connects TRBV13 to TRBJ2-2, with a possible D match to TRBD2 (5 bases). V dropped 5 bases and J dropped 5 bases, with 15 bases sitting between them. This CDR3 spans 15 amino acids. Germline V gives CDR1 PRHDT, CDR2 FYEKMQ (reference sequence). This CDR3 reads CASSGYGRRTGELFF. In DNA form, the CDR3 reads TGTGCCAGCAGCGGATATGGGCGGAGGACCGGGGAGCTGTTTTTT.

This clonotype was observed many times. The V call is TRBV12-3 or TRBV12-4, the J call TRBJ2-2, with 14 bases that match TRBD2. With V trimmed by 6 bases and J by 6 bases, 15 bases remained unmatched. The CDR3 spans 19 residues. In DNA, the CDR3 is TGTGCCAGCAGCAACCCCCCGGGACTAGCGGGGGCCAACTCCGGGGAGCTGTTTTTT. Its protein product is CASSNPPGLAGANSGELFF.

This clonotype was seen at least ten times. The chain employs TRBV7-8 and TRBJ2-7; D remains ambiguous. The CDR3 sequence is 16 residues long. V lost 0 bases and J 2 bases, leaving 14 bases between the germline ends. Germline V gives CDR1 SGHVS, CDR2 FQNEAQ. The CDR3 sequence is CASSLARWGAAYEQYF. The CDR3 DNA reads TGTGCCAGCAGCTTAGCGCGGTGGGGTGCGGCCTACGAGCAGTACTTC.

This clonotype was seen at least ten times. The V call is TRBV19, the J call TRBJ2-6, with 7 bases that match TRBD1. Losses at the gene ends were 7 bases for V and 11 bases for J; bases not matched to a gene: 14. The CDR3 spans 15 residues. Germline V gene sequence: CDR1 LNHDA, CDR2 SQIVND (reference sequence). The CDR3 protein is CASTPRRQGADVLTF. The CDR3 nucleotides are TGTGCCAGTACTCCTCGGAGACAGGGAGCCGACGTCCTGACTTTC.

This clonotype was counted ten times or more. The chain carries TRBV7-2 and TRBJ1-4; D is perhaps TRBD1 (6 bases). Germline lookup yields CDR1 SGHTA and CDR2 FQGNSA. Between the trimmed V and J ends, which lost 6 bases and 8 bases, there was a span of 16 bases. This CDR3 spans 14 amino acids. The CDR3 bases are TGTGCCAGCAGTCGGGGGGGACAACTAGAAAAACTGTTTTTT. This encodes CASSRGGQLEKLFF.

This clonotype turned up a few times. The chain combines TRBV12-3 or TRBV12-4 with TRBJ1-4, with D possibly being TRBD1 (5 bases). This CDR3 is built from 15 residues. V gave up 1 base and J gave up 5 bases, with 11 bases separating them. The CDR3 bases are TGTGCCAGCAGTTTAGGCGGGACCGAGAATGAAAAACTGTTTTTT. It codes for CASSLGGTENEKLFF.